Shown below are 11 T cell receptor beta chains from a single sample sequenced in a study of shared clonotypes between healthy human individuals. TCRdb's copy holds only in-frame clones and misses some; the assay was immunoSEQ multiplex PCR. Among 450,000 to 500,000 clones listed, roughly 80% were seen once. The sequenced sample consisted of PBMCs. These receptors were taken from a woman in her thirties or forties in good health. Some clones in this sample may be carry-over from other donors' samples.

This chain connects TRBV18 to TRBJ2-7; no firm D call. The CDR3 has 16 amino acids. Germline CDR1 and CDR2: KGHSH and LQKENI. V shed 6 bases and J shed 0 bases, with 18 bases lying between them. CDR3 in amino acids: CASSPTPPGSSYEQYF. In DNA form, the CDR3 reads TGTGCCAGCTCGCCTACCCCCCCGGGTAGCTCCTACGAGCAGTACTTC.

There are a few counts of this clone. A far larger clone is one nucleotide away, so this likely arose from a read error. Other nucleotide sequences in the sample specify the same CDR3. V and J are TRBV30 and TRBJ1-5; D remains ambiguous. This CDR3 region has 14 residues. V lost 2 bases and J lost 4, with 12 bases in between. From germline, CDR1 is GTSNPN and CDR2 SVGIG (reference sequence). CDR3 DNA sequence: TGTGCCTGGAGTACCGGTACACTAAATCAGCCCCAGCATTTT. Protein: CAWSTGTLNQPQHF.

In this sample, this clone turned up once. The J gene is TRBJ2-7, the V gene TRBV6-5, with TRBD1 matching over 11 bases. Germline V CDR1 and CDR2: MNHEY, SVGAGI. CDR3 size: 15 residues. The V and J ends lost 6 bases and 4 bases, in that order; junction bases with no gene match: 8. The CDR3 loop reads CASRPPGQGVYEQYF. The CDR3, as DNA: TGTGCCAGCAGGCCTCCGGGACAGGGGGTTTACGAGCAGTACTTC.

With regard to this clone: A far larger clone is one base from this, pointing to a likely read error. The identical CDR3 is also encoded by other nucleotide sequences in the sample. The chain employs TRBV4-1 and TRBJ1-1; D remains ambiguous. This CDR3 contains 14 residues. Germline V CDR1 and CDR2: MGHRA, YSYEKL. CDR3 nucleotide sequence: TGCGCCAGCAGTCAAGTTAAGGGCGGCACTGAAGCTTTCTTT. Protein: CASSQVKGGTEAFF.

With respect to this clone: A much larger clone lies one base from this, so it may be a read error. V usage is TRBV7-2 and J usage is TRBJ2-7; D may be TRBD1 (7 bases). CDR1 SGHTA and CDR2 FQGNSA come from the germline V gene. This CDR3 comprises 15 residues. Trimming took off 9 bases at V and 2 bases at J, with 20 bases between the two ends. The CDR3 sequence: CARSTAGTETYEQYF. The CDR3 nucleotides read TGTGCCAGAAGCACGGCGGGGACAGAAACCTACGAGCAGTACTTC.

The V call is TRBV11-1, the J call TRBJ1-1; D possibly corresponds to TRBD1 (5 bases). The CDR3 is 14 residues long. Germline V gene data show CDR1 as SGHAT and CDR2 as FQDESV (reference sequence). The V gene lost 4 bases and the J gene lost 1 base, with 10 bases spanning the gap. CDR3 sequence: CASSSTVANTEAFF. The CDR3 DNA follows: TGTGCCAGCAGCTCGACAGTGGCGAACACTGAAGCTTTCTTT. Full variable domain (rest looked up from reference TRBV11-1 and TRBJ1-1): EAEVAQSPRYKITEKSQAVAFWCDPISGHATLYWYRQILGQGPELLVQFQDESVVDDSQLPKDRFSAERLKGVDSTLKIQPAELGDSAMYLCASSSTVANTEAFFGQGTRLTVV.

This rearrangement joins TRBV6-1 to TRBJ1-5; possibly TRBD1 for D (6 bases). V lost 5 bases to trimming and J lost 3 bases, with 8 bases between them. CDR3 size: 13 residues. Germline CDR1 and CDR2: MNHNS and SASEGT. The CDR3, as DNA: TGTGCCAGCAGTCCAGGGGTCAATCAGCCCCAGCATTTT. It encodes CASSPGVNQPQHF.

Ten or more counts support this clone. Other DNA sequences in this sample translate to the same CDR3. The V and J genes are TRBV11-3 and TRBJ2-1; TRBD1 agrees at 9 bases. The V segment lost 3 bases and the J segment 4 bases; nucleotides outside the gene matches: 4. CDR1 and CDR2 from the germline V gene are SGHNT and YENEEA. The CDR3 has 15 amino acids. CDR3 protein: CASSLVGQGYNEQFF. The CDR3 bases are TGTGCCAGCAGCTTGGTGGGACAGGGATACAATGAGCAGTTCTTC. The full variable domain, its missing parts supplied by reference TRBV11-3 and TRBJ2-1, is EAGVVQSPRYKIIEKKQPVAFWCNPISGHNTLYWYLQNLGQGPELLIRYENEEAVDDSQLPKDRFSAERLKGVDSTLKIQPAELGDSAVYLCASSLVGQGYNEQFFGPGTRLTVL.

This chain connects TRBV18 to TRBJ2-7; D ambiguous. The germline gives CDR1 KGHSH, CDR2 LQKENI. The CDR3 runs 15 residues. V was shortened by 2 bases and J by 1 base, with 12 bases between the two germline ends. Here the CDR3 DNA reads TGTGCCAGCTCACCAGTGGGGTTAGGGTCCTACGAGCAGTACTTC. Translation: CASSPVGLGSYEQYF. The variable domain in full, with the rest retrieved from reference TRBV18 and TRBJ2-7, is NAGVMQNPRHLVRRRGQEARLRCSPMKGHSHVYWYRQLPEEGLKFMVYLQKENIIDESGMPKERFSAEFPKEGPSILRIQQVVRGDSAAYFCASSPVGLGSYEQYFGPGTRLTVT.

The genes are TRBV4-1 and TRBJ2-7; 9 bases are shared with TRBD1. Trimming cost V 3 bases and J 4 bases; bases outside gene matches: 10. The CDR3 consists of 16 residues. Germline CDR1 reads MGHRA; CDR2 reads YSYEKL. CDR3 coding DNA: TGCGCCAGCAGCCAGTACCCGGGACAGGGTCATTACGAGCAGTACTTC. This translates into CASSQYPGQGHYEQYF.

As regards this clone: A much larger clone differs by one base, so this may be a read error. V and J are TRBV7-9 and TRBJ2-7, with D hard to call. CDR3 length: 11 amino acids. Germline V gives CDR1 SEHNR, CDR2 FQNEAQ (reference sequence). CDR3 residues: CANSWLANTYF. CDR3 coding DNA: TGTGCCAACAGCTGGTTGGCTAATACGTACTTC.